The T cell receptor (beta chain) under discussion was sequenced for a study of cytomegalovirus exposure and HLA in healthy donors. Notes on the study in general: In an earlier analysis, about 87% or about 30%: the productive usage of most TCR beta V segments. Later on, analysis showed that most CMV-associated TCR beta chains appeared to be HLA-restricted.

Healthy bone marrow donors made up the donors. The CDR3 sequence is 11 residues long. Germline V gene lookup returns CDR1 MNHEY and CDR2 SMNVEV (reference sequence). 60 Vbeta and 13 Jbeta primers were used in PCR. Generated by immunoSEQ multiplex PCR, the TCRdb table keeps only in-frame clones and is missing some. The table has more than 90,000 clones, 65% to 90% seen once; the top ten hold 4.2%. The table lists this clone with a few counts. The antigen remains undetermined. J is TRBJ2-7 and V is TRBV27; D is undetermined. This TCR derives from a woman aged 65 to 85 in good health and CMV-seropositive. Input material: PBMCs. The DNA of the CDR3 is TGTGACCACTCATGGGCATACGAGCAGTACTTC. Its protein is CDHSWAYEQYF.